This record covers a single TCR beta chain. Its antigen is unknown. One base away there is no much larger clone; base qualities are not given. The sample contains more than one DNA sequence encoding this CDR3. The CDR3 sequence holds 17 residues, the cysteine and phenylalanine included. Solely the CDR3 DNA is kept, with 51 bases framed from the first base. Germline trimming amounts to 0 bases on V and 7 bases on J, with 8 as the count of junction bases outside the gene matches. Taken from the germline V gene, the CDR1 and CDR2 loops are SGHDT and YYEEEE. The cohort consisted of fewer than 700 healthy bone marrow donors. At the time of sampling, every cohort member was nominally healthy, though immune exposures that went unrecorded were likely present. The donor tested CMV seropositive and was one of the 289 seropositive cohort members. A peripheral blood sample was provided by each donor, and peripheral blood mononuclear cells were used for TCR beta sequencing. Genomic DNA was extracted from the blood cell samples with the Qiagen DNeasy Blood Extraction Kit.

The data derive from a study of cytomegalovirus exposure and HLA in healthy donors (dated by TCRdb to the late 2010s). With regard to the full study: An earlier analysis of 587 of the donors reported roughly 270 Gb of sequence data and 120 million or so unique TCR beta sequences from around 200 million T cells. Around 320 gigabases of sequencing data and 80 million or so unique TCR sequences were included in an early release covering around 600 HLA-typed donors. Among the roughly 400 genotyped donors, around 81% belonged to the genetic ancestry cluster associated with self-reported Caucasian donors. The study aimed to test whether cataloging public T cell receptors could reveal signatures of past pathogen exposure. The T cell repertoires of some 700 subjects were profiled by immunosequencing and related to cytomegalovirus serostatus. In addition to the first cohort of 666 subjects, a separate validation cohort of approximately 120 different subjects was used. To predict cytomegalovirus infection status, the study brought together high-throughput TCR immunosequencing, statistical association of individual TCRs with disease status, and machine learning. A later analysis re-analyzed previously published TCR beta repertoires from roughly 690 donors and added high-resolution HLA genotyping to study TCR occurrence patterns. In the later analysis, no new phenotypic data were used to find candidate immune exposures; instead, reliance was placed on TCR beta sequences and their occurrence across donors. An earlier analysis of around 540 of the donors applied high-throughput TCR beta sequencing to assess whether each TCR beta V gene segment acted as functional or pseudogenic. Donor age, sex, ethnicity and CMV serostatus were compiled alongside the repertoire data. In a later genetic analysis, genome-wide SNP genotypes for about three fifths of the roughly 670 donors were used, and that subset was treated as a discovery cohort. All discovery cohort repertoires had been generated on a single sequencing platform. Both class I and class II loci were covered by HLA typing, at four-digit resolution. The number of typed donors differed by locus: about 629-640 for A, B, C, DRB1 and DQB1; roughly 510 for DQA1; approximately 600 for DPA1; and 400 to 480 for DPB1. A few DR-DQ haplotypes were handled as single units for association and clustering because linkage in the cohort was strong. Among several hundred genotyped donors of the cohort, an average of around 250,000 unique TCR beta nucleotide sequences was sequenced per donor, of which about 19% were non-productive.

The paper as a whole reports these results and caveats: Most TCR sequences were seen in very few donors, while some public TCRs were found in many individuals. The study gave a list of some 150 TCR beta chains associated with cytomegalovirus. The cohort was sequenced for TCR beta chains only, and without alpha or paired-chain data the features that could be detected were limited. A later analysis found that most CMV-associated TCR beta chains appeared HLA-restricted, with HLA associations seemingly driven largely by CMV exposure. A few of the identified cytomegalovirus-associated TCR beta chains were confirmed in vitro to be specific for cytomegalovirus antigens. A later analysis reported that several top co-occurrence clusters appeared linked to parvovirus B19, influenza, CMV and Epstein-Barr virus. A later analysis associated some 17,000 TCR beta sequences with specific HLA alleles at a false discovery rate of 0.05. In a later analysis, the rate of TCR association differed among HLA loci, with DRB1 alleles having the most associated TCRs and HLA-C alleles having the fewest. Because HLA typing was unavailable for some donors at each locus, only the typed subset was used in association tests. A cluster of highly shared sequence variants was judged likely to represent a technical artifact of the sequencing pipeline. For the cohort, immune exposure information was limited to CMV serostatus. A later genetic analysis reported fewer N-insertions in productive TCRs among donors in an Asian-associated ancestry cluster than the roughly 690-donor mean. Some IMGT-functional V segments, including TRBV6-2 and TRBV6-3, could not be told apart with the 87-base-pair reads, so those segments were excluded. When HLA alleles, especially DR and DQ, strongly co-occurred, TCR associations were difficult to assign to individual alleles. Because counts were too low, roughly 16 rarely observed V segments, including chromosome 9 orphons, were excluded from the earlier analysis of under 650 of the donors. Cytomegalovirus status was reported to be diagnosed by the classifier with high specificity and sensitivity in both the original and validation cohorts. Sequencing depth was assumed to be roughly uniform across donors in the presence/absence analyses, though that assumption may not hold. A further reported finding was that TCR beta sequences accurately predicted the HLA-A and HLA-B alleles for most subjects in the first cohort. In a later analysis, HLA-associated TCR beta chains were found to be more clonally expanded and to have lower generation probabilities than equally common non-associated chains. An earlier analysis of around 540 of the donors showed that most TCR beta V segments appeared in productive rearrangements either about 90% or about 30% of the time, which broadly matched IMGT annotations. Linkage disequilibrium might explain the correlated functional status among segregating V segments, but an unknown experimental factor could not be ruled out. According to the authors, the approach could potentially be generalized to other disease states and immunological phenotypes. An association between a missense DCLRE1C variant and V-gene and J-gene trimming of TCR beta chains was found in a later genetic analysis and replicated in an independent cohort.

Library method: the immunoSEQ multiplex PCR assay. For the multiplex PCR, a mixture combining 60 forward primers for TCR Vbeta segments and 13 reverse primers for TCR Jbeta segments was used. The CDR3 region of rearranged TCR beta genes was amplified from genomic DNA with a multiplex PCR assay. On the Illumina HiSeq System, the amplified TCR beta libraries were sequenced as 87-base-pair reads. Per the source publication's procedure: A later analysis counted tens of millions of unique TCR beta chains across the 666 repertoires, and 10 million to 12 million of these chains were shared by at least two donors. A nearest-neighbor algorithm error-corrected the raw reads and collapsed the reads into unique sequences, merging closely related sequences to remove PCR and sequencing errors. To assign V, D and J gene segments, CDR3 sequences were aligned to IMGT reference sequences. For a sequence to be retained, a match of at least six nucleotides was required to both a V gene segment and a J gene segment. A rearrangement counted as productive if the CDR3 had no stop codons and remained in frame with V and J, and every other rearrangement counted as non-productive. Following IMGT convention, CDR3 was defined as the stretch from the second conserved V-encoded cysteine up to the conserved J-encoded phenylalanine. The earlier analysis of approximately 500 of the donors excluded sequences that lacked an unambiguous match to a single V gene segment. In an earlier analysis of a few hundred of the donors, V segments were called functional above 56.7% productive rearrangements and were called segregating when the between-donor standard deviation exceeded 5%. A statistical classification framework was built for diagnosing cytomegalovirus status from the catalog of TCR beta chain sequences. A later analysis assigned V and J genes by comparing TCR nucleotide sequences with IMGT/GENE-DB human TR gene sequences. Using the TCRdist pipeline, a later analysis assigned CDR3 sequences along with most-parsimonious VDJ recombination scenarios. In a later analysis, each TCR beta chain was defined by its CDR3 amino acid sequence together with its V-gene family, and reads without a unique V-gene family were excluded. To address suspected cross-contamination and a sequencing artifact, a later analysis removed 592 highly shared, low-generation-probability nucleotide sequences. In a later analysis, a clonal expansion index was calculated for each public chain from normalized within-repertoire ranks of inferred template counts. In a later analysis, generation probabilities were computed using a VDJ recombination model fitted to out-of-frame rearrangements, and the results were checked against IGoR. A later analysis scored TCR-TCR, TCR-HLA and TCR-CMV co-occurrence with hypergeometric tests, applying a repertoire-size bias correction to TCR pairs. To estimate false discovery rates, a later analysis permuted the HLA or CMV assignments 20 times. In a later analysis, co-occurring TCRs were grouped using DBSCAN, and TCRdist sequence similarity was added for clustering within HLA-allele-positive subsets. For co-occurrence clustering, repertoires with fewer than 30,000 or more than 120,000 public chains were excluded, along with five repertoires with anomalous nucleotide sharing. In its TCRdb copy, this immuneACCESS table keeps in-frame sequences only and misses some clones. Where compared with another copy, unresolved V genes explain less than half of these, and the others have no known cause. The D gene and trimming were derived from the DNA, and the V and J assignments and clone size from that table. For this sample there are around 170,000 clones; approximately 84% appear just once. Of the sample, 2.6% falls within the top ten clones.

This clonotype originated in a woman between 45 and 65 years old in good health and CMV-seropositive. The sequencing input was PBMCs. The chain is assembled from TRBV5-6 and TRBJ1-6; 9 central nucleotides agree with TRBD1. Read as DNA, the sequence is TGTGCCAGCAGCTTGGCGGGGACAGGGTTGGCCAATTCACCCCTCCACTTT. Its protein product is CASSLAGTGLANSPLHF.